This T cell receptor beta chain comes out of a study of T cells in Graves' hyperthyroidism and ophthalmopathy. Study summary: Once the initial diagnosis was made, peripheral blood was obtained before any treatment.

CDR1 is WSHSY and CDR2 is SAAADI in the germline V gene. This CDR3 has 14 residues. Regarding this clonotype: Antigen: not known. One junction end does not reproduce the germline sequence, and a read error may be involved.

Regarding the study as a whole: Ophthalmopathy was predicted by the model a median of about 6.7 months ahead of onset. Clonotypes that were expanded in thyroid above 0.001 mostly appeared in blood too.

RNA transcripts gave rise to amplified TCR beta CDR3 regions. First-round RT-PCR targeting the TCR CDR3 was performed with the HTBI primer set. TCRdb ran MiXCR on the multiplex PCR reads and lists one entry per CDR3 protein. The repertoire has roughly 700,000 distinct CDR3 sequences, 30% to 40% of them found once; the top ten carry more than 25%. V is TRBV10-2 and J is TRBJ1-1; maybe TRBD1 (5 bases). This TCR derives from a middle-aged woman with Graves' hyperthyroidism. Sequenced material: blood. This chain's CDR3 is CASSLYGGGTEAFF. DNA for the CDR3: TGTGCCAGCAGTTTATACGGGGGAGGCACTGAAGCTTTCTTT.